This TCR beta chain was observed in a study of T-cell memory formation after mild COVID-19. TCRalpha and TCRbeta libraries used 5'RACE with constant-segment primers and UMIs. TCRdb passed the 5' RACE reads through MiXCR, listing each CDR3 protein once. The sample holds hundreds of thousands of distinct CDR3 sequences, around 27% seen once. The receptor's source is an adult woman who had mild COVID-19 (a few samples of this study predate the infection). Cell type and time point are not known. Source material: PBMCs or a T cell subset sorted from them (not recorded which).

The CDR3 loop is CASSQEATHQYF. The CDR3, as DNA: TGTGCCAGCAGCCAAGAAGCTACGCACCAGTACTTC. This chain uses TRBV3-1 with TRBJ2-7; D remains ambiguous. Trimming shortened V by 0 bases and J by 10 bases, and 10 bases separated the two germline ends. The CDR3 covers 12 residues. The V gene's germline CDR1 is LGHDT and CDR2 YNNKEL (reference sequence).